These 8 T cell receptor beta chains were sequenced from one sample in a study of T cells expressing NK-cell markers. TCRdb reprocessed the 5' RACE reads; each CDR3 protein has one entry and no DNA is given. The table for this sample gives approximately 380,000 distinct CDR3 sequences. Source material: blood T cells: a sorted CD56 or NKG2C T cell subset, CD4+ or CD8+ T cells, or bulk PBMC T cells (not recorded which). The receptor set was obtained from a man aged 18-69 years in good health.

The chain links TRBV18 to TRBJ2-4; TCRdb picks TRBD1, but there is no DNA to check that call. Looked up from germline, CDR1 is KGHSH and CDR2 is LQKENI. This CDR3 contains 12 residues. The chain's CDR3 is CASSVRTGLQYF.

The rearrangement joins TRBV7-9 to TRBJ1-1; TCRdb names TRBD1, which stays unverified in the absence of DNA. Germline CDR1 reads SEHNR; CDR2 reads FQNEAQ (reference sequence). The CDR3 contains 17 residues. The CDR3 sequence: CASSLGRDLVSNTEAFF.

V and J are TRBV3-1 and TRBJ1-2. This CDR3 is 14 amino acids long. Germline loops: CDR1 LGHDT, CDR2 YNNKEL (reference sequence). The chain's CDR3 is CASSQGARLGGYTF.

The chain is built from TRBV30 and TRBJ2-7; TCRdb reports TRBD1, a call that lacks DNA to check it against. The CDR3 is made up of 13 amino acids. CDR1 and CDR2 (germline): GTSNPN, SVGIG (reference sequence). The CDR3 reads CAWGLQGVGEQYF.

The chain joins TRBV5-1 to TRBJ2-5. This CDR3 region has 14 residues. The germline V gene has CDR1 SGHRS and CDR2 YFSETQ. CDR3 amino acids: CASSPRRGAETQYF.

V and J are TRBV29-1 and TRBJ2-5; the D call of TRBD1 rests on TCRdb alone, since no DNA is present to check it. CDR3 length: 15 residues. Per germline, CDR1 SQVTM and CDR2 ANQGSEA. CDR3 sequence reads: CSVPPGQGSQETQYF.

V is TRBV29-1 and J is TRBJ2-1; the D call from TCRdb, TRBD1, cannot be confirmed without DNA. CDR3 length: 15 residues. CDR1 is SQVTM and CDR2 is ANQGSEA in the germline V gene. This chain's CDR3 is CSVAERDSSYNEQFF.

V is TRBV7-2 and J is TRBJ1-4; the TCRdb D gene call, TRBD1, has no DNA to confirm it. The CDR3 sequence is 14 residues long. Germline V gene lookup returns CDR1 SGHTA and CDR2 FQGNSA. CDR3 protein: CASSLGGGNEKLFF.